A selection of T cell receptor beta chains follows, all from one sample in a study of shared clonotypes between healthy human individuals. Here immunoSEQ multiplex PCR was the method, and the copy in TCRdb shows in-frame clones only, minus some. The sample shows more than 1,200,000 clones, about 98.5% of them seen only once. Sequencing was done on a sample of naive CD4+ T cells sorted from blood. Source of these receptors: a man aged 25 to 45 in good health. Both conserved end residues are part of each CDR3. A D gene is named only where the DNA matches it firmly. Rows give clone size only sometimes, using once, few, many, or a class for an expanded clone.

J gene | V gene | CDR3 length | clone size | D gene | CDR3 protein | CDR3 DNA
TRBJ2-6 | TRBV5-4 | 19 | - | - | CASTLRGAQVSSGANVLTF | TGTGCCAGCACCCTCAGGGGGGCCCAAGTCAGCTCTGGGGCCAACGTCCTGACTTTC
TRBJ2-4 | TRBV15 | 16 | - | - | CATSRDLATAKAIQYF | TGTGCCACCAGCAGAGATCTGGCTACAGCGAAGGCCATTCAGTACTTC
TRBJ2-7 | TRBV28 | 15 | - | TRBD1 | CASSFPDRASYEQYF | TGTGCCAGCAGTTTCCCCGACAGGGCCTCCTACGAGCAGTACTTC
TRBJ1-4 | TRBV9 | 16 | - | - | CASSAYLGSANEKLFF | TGTGCCAGCAGTGCTTATCTCGGGTCGGCTAATGAAAAACTGTTTTTT
TRBJ2-1 | TRBV7-9 | 14 | - | - | CASSYRDENNEQFF | TGTGCCAGCAGCTACCGGGACGAAAACAATGAGCAGTTCTTC
TRBJ2-7 | TRBV9 | 15 | - | TRBD1 | CASSVADRGRDEQYF | TGTGCCAGCAGCGTAGCCGACAGGGGACGGGACGAGCAGTACTTC
TRBJ2-2 | TRBV4-3 | 14 | - | - | CASSRRRGTGELFF | TGCGCCAGCAGCCGTAGACGTGGGACCGGGGAGCTGTTTTTT
TRBJ2-5 | TRBV5-4 | 15 | once | TRBD1 | CASSSGQGELETQYF | TGTGCCAGCAGCTCGGGACAGGGGGAATTGGAGACCCAGTACTTC
TRBJ2-7 | TRBV6-1 | 14 | few | - | CASSKTDKSYEQYF | TGTGCCAGCAGTAAGACGGACAAGTCCTACGAGCAGTACTTC
TRBJ1-4 | TRBV7-9 | 14 | - | TRBD1 | CASSSGQGGEKLFF | TGTGCCAGCAGCTCGGGACAGGGCGGGGAAAAACTGTTTTTT
TRBJ2-5 | TRBV28 | 15 | - | - | CASSPPRAREETQYF | TGTGCCAGCAGCCCCCCCCGGGCCAGAGAAGAGACCCAGTACTTC
TRBJ1-1 | TRBV11-2 | 14 | - | - | CASSLRQDNTEAFF | TGTGCCAGCAGCTTACGTCAGGATAACACTGAAGCTTTCTTT
TRBJ2-2 | TRBV7-6 | 15 | - | - | CASTPDGANTGELFF | TGTGCCAGCACCCCTGATGGGGCGAACACCGGGGAGCTGTTTTTT
TRBJ1-5 | TRBV5-1 | 15 | once | TRBD1 | CASSQGQGAHQPQHF | TGCGCCAGCAGCCAAGGACAGGGGGCGCATCAGCCCCAGCATTTT
TRBJ2-7 | TRBV28 | 11 | - | - | CASSFRNEQYF | TGTGCCAGCAGTTTCCGGAACGAGCAGTACTTC
TRBJ2-4 | TRBV28 | 18 | - | - | CASSLWGRRRARENIQYF | TGTGCCAGCAGTTTGTGGGGGAGGAGGAGGGCCAGGGAAAACATTCAGTACTTC
TRBJ2-3 | TRBV10-2 | 13 | once | - | CASSLLRTDTQYF | TGCGCCAGCAGCTTACTACGCACAGATACGCAGTATTTT
TRBJ2-1 | TRBV7-2 | 16 | - | TRBD2 | CASSSEGGRTVIEQFF | TGTGCCAGCAGCTCTGAAGGCGGGAGGACGGTTATTGAGCAGTTCTTC
TRBJ2-2 | TRBV11-2 | 13 | - | - | CASSLDLGGELFF | TGTGCCAGCAGCTTAGATTTGGGCGGGGAGCTGTTTTTT
TRBJ1-2 | TRBV29-1 | 13 | - | - | CSVVGGFNYGYTF | TGCAGCGTTGTGGGGGGGTTCAACTATGGCTACACCTTC
TRBJ2-3 | TRBV7-9 | 16 | - | - | CASSLNGVASTDTQYF | TGTGCCAGCAGCTTAAACGGTGTGGCTAGCACAGATACGCAGTATTTT
TRBJ2-3 | TRBV4-1 | 16 | - | TRBD2 | CASSHPGLARIDTQYF | TGCGCCAGCAGCCACCCGGGACTAGCACGTATAGATACGCAGTATTTT